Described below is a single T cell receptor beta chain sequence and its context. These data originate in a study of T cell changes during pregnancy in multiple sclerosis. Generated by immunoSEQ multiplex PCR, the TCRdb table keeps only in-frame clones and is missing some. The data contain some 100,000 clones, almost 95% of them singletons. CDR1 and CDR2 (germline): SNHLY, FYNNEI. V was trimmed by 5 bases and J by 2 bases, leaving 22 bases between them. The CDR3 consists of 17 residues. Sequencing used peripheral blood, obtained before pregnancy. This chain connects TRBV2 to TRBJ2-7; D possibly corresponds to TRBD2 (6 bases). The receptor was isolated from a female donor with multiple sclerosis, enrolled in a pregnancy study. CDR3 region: CASSPGLREITTYEQYF. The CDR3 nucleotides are TGTGCCAGCAGTCCGGGTCTCCGGGAGATAACCACCTACGAGCAGTACTTC.